These T cell receptor beta chains were read from a single sample in a study of blood T cell repertoires in COVID-19. TCRdb keeps only in-frame clones here, not all; method: immunoSEQ multiplex PCR. The sample comprises a few hundred thousand clones, roughly 90% of which are singletons, and 5% to 7% rests with the top ten. Sequenced input: peripheral blood. The receptors here all came from a man aged 18-30 years who had recovered from COVID-19. Each CDR3 is given with its conserved first and last residue. D genes are given only for firm matches. Clone size is given for some rows only: seen once, a few or many times, or a class if the clone is expanded.

d_gene,j_gene,abundance,v_gene,CDR3aa,CDR3nt
NA,TRBJ2-7,NA,TRBV24-1,CATYRFTYEQYF,TGTGCCACCTACAGGTTTACCTACGAGCAGTACTTC
NA,TRBJ2-7,NA,TRBV6-2/TRBV6-3,CASSPTGEQYF,TGTGCCAGCAGCCCCACGGGAGAGCAGTACTTC
NA,TRBJ1-1,NA,TRBV29-1,CSARDRSEAFF,TGCAGCGCCCGAGACAGGAGTGAAGCTTTCTTT
NA,TRBJ2-1,once,TRBV24-1,CATSDLTENEQFF,TGTGCCACCAGTGACTTGACTGAAAATGAGCAGTTCTTC
NA,TRBJ2-3,NA,TRBV5-1,CASSEPSRGDTQYF,TGCGCCAGCAGCGAACCCTCCCGCGGAGATACGCAGTATTTT
TRBD2,TRBJ2-7,NA,TRBV7-8,CASSPDSSGRAYEQYF,TGTGCCAGCAGCCCCGACTCTAGCGGGAGGGCCTATGAGCAGTACTTC
TRBD1,TRBJ2-1,NA,TRBV7-9,CASSRPPGQGYNEQFF,TGTGCCAGCAGCCGACCGCCGGGACAGGGATACAATGAGCAGTTCTTC
TRBD2,TRBJ2-1,NA,TRBV10-2,CASSETSGFSYNEQFF,TGCGCCAGCAGTGAGACTAGCGGGTTCTCCTACAATGAGCAGTTCTTC
NA,TRBJ2-3,NA,TRBV18,CASSPTNGDTQYF,TGTGCCAGCTCACCGACCAACGGGGATACGCAGTATTTT
NA,TRBJ2-1,NA,TRBV12-3/TRBV12-4,CASSLGGDNEQFF,TGTGCCAGCAGTTTAGGTGGAGACAATGAGCAGTTCTTC
TRBD1,TRBJ1-1,hyperexpanded,TRBV2,CASRTGTGRTEAFF,TGTGCCAGCAGGACCGGGACAGGGCGTACTGAAGCTTTCTTT
TRBD2,TRBJ2-5,NA,TRBV10-3,CAISATSGGAQETQYF,TGTGCCATCAGTGCGACTAGCGGGGGGGCCCAAGAGACCCAGTACTTC
NA,TRBJ1-2,NA,TRBV6-2/TRBV6-3,CASSYGQLYYGYTF,TGTGCCAGCAGTTACGGGCAGCTATACTATGGCTACACCTTC
TRBD2,TRBJ2-3,NA,TRBV7-2,CASSLKAAASGGAADTQYF,TGTGCCAGCAGCTTAAAGGCTGCGGCTAGCGGGGGGGCGGCAGATACGCAGTATTTT
NA,TRBJ2-7,NA,TRBV9,CASSGSGTNAYEQYF,TGTGCCAGCAGCGGGTCGGGAACTAACGCCTACGAGCAGTACTTC
NA,TRBJ1-3,NA,TRBV19,CAIGETTIYF,TGTGCCATCGGAGAGACCACCATATATTTT
NA,TRBJ1-1,few,TRBV6-5,CASRDTRGAFF,TGTGCCAGCAGGGATACCAGAGGGGCTTTCTTT
NA,TRBJ2-4,once,TRBV7-3,CASSLGTPAPGSPNIQYF,TGTGCCAGCAGCTTAGGGACTCCGGCCCCGGGGAGTCCAAACATTCAGTACTTC
NA,TRBJ1-1,NA,TRBV3-1/TRBV3-2,CASSQDPLRTEAFF,TGTGCCAGCAGCCAAGATCCCCTCCGTACTGAAGCTTTCTTT
NA,TRBJ2-1,NA,TRBV7-9,CASSLQGHEQFF,TGTGCCAGCAGCTTACAGGGTCATGAGCAGTTCTTC
TRBD2,TRBJ2-1,NA,TRBV2,CASLAGGHEQFF,TGTGCCAGCCTAGCGGGGGGCCATGAGCAGTTCTTC
NA,TRBJ1-6,NA,TRBV18,CASSPGADSPLHF,TGTGCCAGCTCACCAGGGGCAGATTCACCCCTCCACTTT
TRBD1,TRBJ1-1,NA,TRBV5-1,CASSLAGQGMNTEAFF,TGCGCCAGCAGCTTGGCTGGACAGGGCATGAACACTGAAGCTTTCTTT
NA,TRBJ2-1,NA,TRBV12-3/TRBV12-4,CASSLQKQFF,TGTGCCAGCAGTTTACAGAAGCAGTTCTTC
TRBD1,TRBJ2-7,NA,TRBV27,CASSPGQAYEQYF,TGTGCCAGCAGTCCCGGACAGGCCTACGAGCAGTACTTC
TRBD2,TRBJ2-1,NA,TRBV4-1,CASSLRASGGYDEQFF,TGCGCCAGCAGCCTAAGGGCTAGCGGGGGATACGATGAGCAGTTCTTC
NA,TRBJ2-3,NA,TRBV10-3,CATRGGVGTTDTQYF,TGTGCCACCAGGGGCGGGGTGGGAACCACAGATACGCAGTATTTT
NA,TRBJ2-4,NA,TRBV18,CASSPGQIVAKNIQYF,TGTGCCAGCTCACCAGGACAGATAGTAGCCAAAAACATTCAGTACTTC
NA,TRBJ2-2,few,TRBV7-3,CASGPGSGELFF,TGTGCCAGCGGTCCAGGCAGCGGGGAGCTGTTTTTT
NA,TRBJ1-1,NA,TRBV10-3,CAISGQGNTEAFF,TGTGCCATCAGTGGCCAGGGCAACACTGAAGCTTTCTTT
TRBD1,TRBJ2-2,NA,TRBV19,CASGQGVTGELFF,TGTGCCAGTGGACAGGGGGTCACCGGGGAGCTGTTTTTT
NA,TRBJ2-1,NA,TRBV29-1,CSVRGLKNEQFF,TGCAGCGTCAGGGGTTTAAAAAATGAGCAGTTCTTC
NA,TRBJ1-2,few,TRBV5-5,CASTMGRFNYGYTF,TGTGCCAGCACCATGGGGAGATTTAACTATGGCTACACCTTC
NA,TRBJ2-1,NA,TRBV2,CASSEEGGLSGNEQFF,TGTGCCAGCAGTGAAGAAGGCGGACTCAGCGGCAATGAGCAGTTCTTC